One sample yielded the 20 T cell receptor beta chains listed below, sequenced in a study of breast tumors, draining lymph nodes, adjacent tissues (TCRdb year 2016). The protocol used for the library was multiplex PCR. Sequencing was carried out with an Illumina HiSeq 2000. TCRdb's own reprocessing of the public reads used fastp at Q25 and MiXCR and kept productive beta chains. Rows are combined by CDR3 protein, so each entry shows the most common genes and DNA. The sample table lists approximately 45,000 distinct CDR3 sequences, around 23% of them with a count of one. Around 8.5% of the sample comes from the top ten. Sequenced sample: breast tumor tissue. All receptors come from a female donor with breast cancer. Some clones in this sample may be carry-over from other donors' samples.

This clonotype has more than one count but fewer than ten. Being one base from a much bigger clone, this may be a read error. The chain has TRBV5-1 and TRBJ2-3; D unclear. Trimming pared 1 base from V and 2 bases from J, leaving 11 bases between. Germline loops: CDR1 SGHRS, CDR2 YFSETQ. The CDR3 length is 15 residues. The CDR3 here is CASSLPVLPTDTQYF. DNA of the CDR3: TGCGCCAGCAGCTTGCCAGTACTACCCACAGATACGCAGTATTTT. The full variable domain, with the rest looked up from reference TRBV5-1 and TRBJ2-3, is KAGVTQTPRYLIKTRGQQVTLSCSPISGHRSVSWYQQTPGQGLQFLFEYFSETQRNKGNFPGRFSGRQFSNSRSEMNVSTLELGDSALYLCASSLPVLPTDTQYFGPGTRLTVL.

This clonotype was seen at least ten times. The chain recombines TRBV12-5 with TRBJ2-7; a weak D match, TRBD1 (6 bases). V was cut by 6 bases and J by 7 bases, with 13 bases left in between. Germline V gene sequence: CDR1 LGHNT, CDR2 FRNRAP. The CDR3 covers 12 residues. CDR3 protein: CASGPNREEQYF. CDR3 nucleotides: TGTGCTAGTGGCCCTAACAGGGAGGAGCAGTACTTC.

This clonotype was detected only once. A junction end diverges from the germline sequence, so it may reflect a read error. The chain links TRBV28 to TRBJ1-5; D is unresolved. This CDR3 has 14 residues. Germline-derived CDR1 and CDR2 are MDHEN and SYDVKM. In DNA, the CDR3 is TGTGCCAGCAGTACGCGGAATAGCAATCAGCTCCAGCATTTT. This codes for CASSTRNSNQLQHF.

This clonotype appeared many times. The chain combines TRBV2 with TRBJ2-3; 8 bases agree with TRBD2. This CDR3 spans 13 amino acids. The trim removed 4 bases at V and 4 bases at J, leaving 1 base unmatched. Germline CDR1 SNHLY, CDR2 FYNNEI. CDR3 in amino acids: CASSAGLADTQYF. Written as DNA, the CDR3 is TGTGCCAGCAGTGCGGGACTAGCAGATACGCAGTATTTT.

This clonotype has a count of ten or more. The CDR3 DNA is TGTGCCAGCAGCTTAACAGCACCTTATAATTCACCCCTCCACTTT. Translated: CASSLTAPYNSPLHF. The gene calls are TRBV7-9 and TRBJ1-6; the D is unclear. V was trimmed by 2 bases and J by 4 bases, leaving 9 bases between them. The CDR3 is 15 residues long. Per germline, CDR1 SEHNR and CDR2 FQNEAQ (reference sequence). The variable domain in full, with the rest retrieved from reference TRBV7-9 and TRBJ1-6, is DTGVSQNPRHKITKRGQNVTFRCDPISEHNRLYWYRQTLGQGPEFLTYFQNEAQLEKSRLLSDRFSAERPKGSFSTLEIQRTEQGDSAMYLCASSLTAPYNSPLHFGNGTRLTVT.

As concerns this clonotype: As the CDR3 is not closed by the conserved phenylalanine or tryptophan, this likely results from a read error. V gene TRBV5-1 combines with J gene TRBJ2-3; 8 bases are a match to TRBD2. V shed 0 bases, J shed 4 bases, and the junction held 4 bases outside the gene matches. CDR1 SGHRS and CDR2 YFSETQ come from the germline V gene. The CDR3 is 15 residues long. In nucleotides, the CDR3 is TGCGCCAGCAGCTTGGGACTAGCGATCGCAGATACGCAGTATCTT. It specifies CASSLGLAIADTQYL.

The sample holds a few counts of this clonotype. CDR3 in amino acids: CASSESPWQGEDTQYF. For the CDR3, the DNA is TGTGCCAGCAGTGAATCCCCCTGGCAGGGTGAGGATACGCAGTATTTT. The chain combines TRBV6-1 with TRBJ2-3; tentatively, D is TRBD1 (5 bases). This CDR3 has 16 amino acids. Germline lookup yields CDR1 MNHNS and CDR2 SASEGT. V lost 2 bases, J lost 6 bases, and 18 bases lay in between.

The genes are TRBV20-1 and TRBJ1-2, with TRBD1 identical over 7 bases. Germline CDR1 reads DFQATT; CDR2 reads SNEGSKA (reference sequence). This CDR3 contains 14 residues. V shed 6 bases and J 4 bases; nucleotides not matched to a gene: 11. The chain's CDR3 is CSAQGRISPYGYTF. In DNA, the CDR3 is TGCAGTGCACAGGGGAGGATATCGCCCTATGGCTACACCTTC.

There are a few counts of this clonotype. J is TRBJ2-1 and V is TRBV6-1, with 7 bases matching TRBD1. The CDR3 covers 14 residues. The germline V gene encodes CDR1 MNHNS and CDR2 SASEGT. Trimming removed 4 bases from V and 2 bases from J; junction bases left unmatched: 2. In DNA form, the CDR3 reads TGTGCCAGCAGTGTTGGACAGGCCTACAATGAGCAGTTCTTC. Protein product: CASSVGQAYNEQFF.

This clonotype was detected ten times or more. The chain has TRBV7-3 and TRBJ1-4, with D possibly being TRBD1 (6 bases). This CDR3 is 15 amino acids long. The V end was cut by 5 bases, the J end by 3 bases, with 13 bases between. CDR1 is SGHTA and CDR2 is FQGTGA in the germline V gene. Here the CDR3 reads CASSLGGGSNEKLFF. The CDR3 DNA follows: TGTGCCAGCAGCCTTGGGGGCGGATCTAATGAAAAACTGTTTTTT.

At least ten counts were recorded for this clonotype. The J gene is TRBJ1-2, the V gene TRBV5-4; D is uncertain. Germline V gene data show CDR1 as SGHNT and CDR2 as YYREEE (reference sequence). This CDR3 contains 15 residues. Trimming stripped 0 bases from V and 4 bases from J, with 13 bases between. The CDR3 DNA reads as TGTGCCAGCAGCTTGGTGGAGGGCACTTTCTATGGCTACACCTTC. Translation gives CASSLVEGTFYGYTF. The full variable domain, rest sourced from reference TRBV5-4 and TRBJ1-2, is ETGVTQSPTHLIKTRGQQVTLRCSSQSGHNTVSWYQQALGQGPQFIFQYYREEENGRGNFPPRFSGLQFPNYSSELNVNALELDDSALYLCASSLVEGTFYGYTFGSGTRLTVV.

This clonotype showed up just once. A read error is possible here, since a much larger clone lies one base away. This chain joins TRBV7-9 and TRBJ2-5, with no clear D. CDR1 and CDR2 from the germline V gene are SEHNR and FQNEAQ (reference sequence). The CDR3 extends over 17 amino acids. The CDR3 DNA sequence: TGTGCCAGCGGCTTATGGTCCCAGAGATACGCGGCAAAGACCCAGTACTTC. It yields the protein CASGLWSQRYAAKTQYF.

This clonotype came up many times. The rearrangement uses TRBV7-3 and TRBJ2-3, with 8 bases identical to TRBD1. CDR1 is SGHTA, CDR2 FQGTGA, per germline. The ends lost 4 bases at V and 2 bases at J; junction bases unmatched: 2. This CDR3 region has 14 residues. CDR3 in DNA: TGTGCCAGCAGCTCGGACAGGGCCACAGATACGCAGTATTTT. This sequence encodes CASSSDRATDTQYF.

This clonotype was seen many times. The rearrangement links TRBV7-3 to TRBJ1-6; D is perhaps TRBD1 (6 bases). There are 15 residues in the CDR3. V gave up 2 bases and J gave up 6 bases, with 11 bases separating them. The germline V gene has CDR1 SGHTA and CDR2 FQGTGA. The CDR3 protein is CASSLGGVGNSPLHF. In nucleotides, the CDR3 is TGTGCCAGCAGCTTAGGGGGCGTGGGTAATTCACCCCTCCACTTT.

This clonotype appeared many times. The chain uses TRBV7-3 and TRBJ1-2; no clear D. CDR3 length: 13 amino acids. The germline V gene encodes CDR1 SGHTA and CDR2 FQGTGA. Trimming took 5 bases from V and 6 from J, leaving 13 bases between them. The CDR3 sequence is CASSVEEGHGYTF. CDR3 DNA: TGTGCCAGCAGCGTGGAGGAAGGGCATGGCTACACCTTC.

With respect to this clonotype: Given a much more abundant clone one base away, this may be a read error. The chain employs TRBV3-1 and TRBJ1-2, with 8 positions matching TRBD1. The CDR3 contains 20 residues. Germline V gene data show CDR1 as LGHDT and CDR2 as YNNKEL (reference sequence). Germline trimming cut 3 bases from V and 8 bases from J; bases unmatched to any gene: 26. This chain's CDR3 is CASSHIRPWLRTGSSRGYTF. The CDR3 DNA reads TGTGCCAGCAGCCATATAAGGCCGTGGCTTAGGACAGGGTCATCGCGAGGCTACACCTTC. The whole variable domain, filled in from reference TRBV3-1 and TRBJ1-2, reads DTAVSQTPKYLVTQMGNDKSIKCEQNLGHDTMYWYKQDSKKFLKIMFSYNNKELIINETVPNRFSPKSPDKAHLNLHINSLELGDSAVYFCASSHIRPWLRTGSSRGYTFGSGTRLTVV.

In its sample, this clonotype was seen many times. The V and J genes are TRBV6-4 and TRBJ2-1; 10 bases align to TRBD1. Germline lookup yields CDR1 MRHNA and CDR2 SNTAGT. The CDR3 contains 16 residues. V was clipped by 6 bases and J by 4 bases; unmatched bases: 9. Here the CDR3 reads CASSSTPGQGYNEQFF. In DNA form, the CDR3 reads TGTGCCAGCAGCTCCACCCCGGGACAGGGGTACAATGAGCAGTTCTTC.

The table lists this clonotype with many counts. The chain combines TRBV6-6 with TRBJ2-2, with D possibly TRBD2 on 5 matching bases. V was cut by 2 bases and J by 4 bases, with 14 bases left in between. Per germline, CDR1 MNHNY and CDR2 SVGAGI (reference sequence). This CDR3 is built from 16 residues. CDR3 DNA sequence: TGTGCCAGCAGTTACGGTTCGCAGGACTTCACCGGGGAGCTGTTTTTT. Its protein is CASSYGSQDFTGELFF.

The chain employs TRBV7-3 and TRBJ2-1; the D gene could be TRBD1 or TRBD2 (5 bases each). Between the trimmed V and J ends, which lost 5 bases and 4 bases, there was a span of 12 bases. The germline V gene encodes CDR1 SGHTA and CDR2 FQGTGA. The CDR3 spans 14 residues. The CDR3 reads CASSRGYRYNEQFF. The CDR3 DNA sequence: TGTGCCAGCAGCCGGGGCTATAGGTACAATGAGCAGTTCTTC.

The chain combines TRBV5-5 with TRBJ2-3; TRBD1 matches at 10 bases. The CDR3 extends over 15 amino acids. Germline CDR1 reads SGHKS; CDR2 reads YYEKEE (reference sequence). J gave up 5 bases and V 4 bases, and 7 bases lay outside the gene matches. CDR3 DNA sequence: TGTGCCAGCAGCCTGGGACAGGGGAAGGTAGATACGCAGTATTTT. Translation gives CASSLGQGKVDTQYF. Full variable domain (missing parts from reference TRBV5-5 and TRBJ2-3): DAGVTQSPTHLIKTRGQQVTLRCSPISGHKSVSWYQQVLGQGPQFIFQYYEKEERGRGNFPDRFSARQFPNYSSELNVNALLLGDSALYLCASSLGQGKVDTQYFGPGTRLTVL.